The 26 T cell receptor beta chains below were found in one sample sequenced in a study of sequential checkpoint blockade in melanoma. Data came from immunoSEQ multiplex PCR; TCRdb stores just in-frame clones and leaves some out. The sample includes approximately 34,000 clones, 84% of them seen just once. Indicated treatment: randomized to nivolumab then ipilimumab (arm A) or the reverse (arm B). Sequences were derived from CD8+ T cells sorted from blood (inferred from file names), sampled from a patient given nivolumab and ipilimumab in sequence. Receptor source: a human donor with melanoma.

Note on this clone: The junction departs from germline at one end; a sequencing error may be responsible. This chain links TRBV5-1 with TRBJ2-7; 7 nucleotides align to TRBD1. CDR3 length: 15 residues. CDR1 is SGHRS and CDR2 is YFSETQ in the germline V gene. In DNA form, the CDR3 reads TGCGCCAGCAGCTCCGAACAGGGGAGCGAGTACGAGCAGTGCTTC. It specifies CASSSEQGSEYEQCF. Supplemented by reference TRBV5-1 and TRBJ2-7, the full variable domain reads KAGVTQTPRYLIKTRGQQVTLSCSPISGHRSVSWYQQTPGQGLQFLFEYFSETQRNKGNFPGRFSGRQFSNSRSEMNVSTLELGDSALYLCASSSEQGSEYEQCFGPGTRLTVT.

V and J are TRBV5-1 and TRBJ2-4; tentatively, D is TRBD2 (6 bases). The germline CDR1 and CDR2 sequences are SGHRS and YFSETQ. V lost 5 bases and J 0 bases, leaving 9 bases between the germline ends. The CDR3 sequence is 14 residues long. The CDR3 loop is CASRNGGAKNIQYF. The CDR3 DNA sequence: TGCGCCAGCAGGAACGGGGGAGCCAAAAACATTCAGTACTTC.

In this sample, this clone turned up a few times. Different DNA sequences within this sample yield the same CDR3. The gene calls are TRBV19 and TRBJ2-7, with TRBD1 matching 8 bases. Trimming took 5 bases from V and 2 from J; bases not matched to a gene: 5. CDR1 is LNHDA, CDR2 SQIVND, per germline (reference sequence). The CDR3 is 14 residues long. The chain's CDR3 is CASSPGTGTYEQYF. The CDR3 DNA follows: TGTGCCAGTAGTCCCGGGACAGGCACCTACGAGCAGTACTTC.

The rearrangement joins TRBV9 to TRBJ2-2; 14 positions match TRBD2. The CDR3 covers 15 residues. Germline assignment: CDR1 SGDLS and CDR2 YYNGEE. Trimming cost V 2 bases and J 10 bases; bases outside gene matches: 4. In DNA form, the CDR3 reads TGTGCCAGCAGCGTCGGGACTAGCGGGAGAGAGGAGCTGTTTTTT. Residues: CASSVGTSGREELFF.

The chain combines TRBV28 with TRBJ1-2; D not certain. V lost 2 bases, J lost 4 bases, and 8 bases lay in between. The CDR3 is 13 residues long. Per germline, CDR1 MDHEN and CDR2 SYDVKM. The CDR3 spells CASSLGLFYGYTF. The CDR3 nucleotides read TGTGCCAGCAGTTTAGGGCTCTTCTATGGCTACACCTTC.

This chain links TRBV19 with TRBJ2-2; tentative D call: TRBD2 (6 bases). Deletions cut 3 bases from V and 5 bases from J, with 19 bases between. The CDR3 contains 17 residues. The V gene's germline CDR1 is LNHDA and CDR2 SQIVND (reference sequence). The DNA for the CDR3 is TGTGCCAGTAGTATTGCTAGCGTGCCCTCGAGAACCGGGGAGCTGTTTTTT. The encoded protein is CASSIASVPSRTGELFF.

The J gene is TRBJ1-2, the V gene TRBV9; no clear D. This CDR3 comprises 13 residues. The germline V gene has CDR1 SGDLS and CDR2 YYNGEE. Trimming pared 0 bases from V and 4 bases from J, leaving 7 bases between. The DNA of the CDR3 is TGTGCCAGCAGCGTAGCTTCAGGCTATGGCTACACCTTC. Encoded protein: CASSVASGYGYTF.

This clone has just one count. This chain connects TRBV7-9 to TRBJ1-4; D ambiguous. Germline V gene sequence: CDR1 SEHNR, CDR2 FQNEAQ (reference sequence). The CDR3 loop spans 15 amino acids. The germline V and J ends were trimmed by 1 base and 1 base, with 7 bases remaining between them. In DNA form, the CDR3 reads TGTGCCAGCAGCTTAGATACGGGAACTAATGAAAAACTGTTTTTT. Its protein is CASSLDTGTNEKLFF. The full variable domain, in which reference TRBV7-9 and TRBJ1-4 provide the parts outside the CDR3, is DTGVSQNPRHKITKRGQNVTFRCDPISEHNRLYWYRQTLGQGPEFLTYFQNEAQLEKSRLLSDRFSAERPKGSFSTLEIQRTEQGDSAMYLCASSLDTGTNEKLFFGSGTQLSVL.

The chain carries TRBV5-1 and TRBJ2-1; TRBD2 agrees at 12 bases. Per germline, CDR1 SGHRS and CDR2 YFSETQ. The CDR3 is made up of 15 amino acids. The V gene end was trimmed by 3 bases and the J gene end by 4 bases; junction bases not matched to a gene: 2. The DNA of the CDR3 is TGCGCCAGCAGCTGGACTAGCGGGGATTACAATGAGCAGTTCTTC. Its protein is CASSWTSGDYNEQFF.

The chain has TRBV5-1 and TRBJ2-7; the match to TRBD1 covers 7 bases. This CDR3 contains 14 residues. The germline gives CDR1 SGHRS, CDR2 YFSETQ. J gave up 3 bases and V 0 bases, and 3 bases lay outside the gene matches. The CDR3: CASSLGDSYYEQYF. The CDR3 region has the DNA TGCGCCAGCAGCTTGGGGGACAGTTACTACGAGCAGTACTTC.

V is TRBV15 and J is TRBJ2-7; 11 bases map to TRBD2. The junction had 5 bases not matched to a gene; V was cut back by 2 bases and J by 5 bases. This CDR3 has 15 residues. Per the germline V gene, CDR1 is LNHNV and CDR2 is YYDKDF (reference sequence). CDR3 region: CATSRSRTSGHEQYF. The CDR3 DNA follows: TGTGCCACCAGCAGATCGAGGACTAGCGGGCACGAGCAGTACTTC.

This chain connects TRBV28 to TRBJ1-1; the D is unclear. Deletions cut 3 bases from V and 6 bases from J, with 17 bases between. The germline V gene encodes CDR1 MDHEN and CDR2 SYDVKM. The CDR3 consists of 15 residues. CDR3 nucleotide sequence: TGTGCCAGCAGTTTCCCCCTCAATGGCGGCCCTGAAGCTTTCTTT. It translates to CASSFPLNGGPEAFF.

This clone was detected a few times. V gene TRBV7-2 combines with J gene TRBJ1-4; TRBD1 matches 10 bases. This CDR3 contains 16 residues. The ends lost 0 bases at V and 5 bases at J; junction bases unmatched: 3. Germline CDR1 SGHTA, CDR2 FQGNSA. The CDR3 protein is CASSLAGTGANEKLFF. The CDR3 DNA follows: TGTGCCAGCAGCTTAGCCGGGACAGGGGCAAATGAAAAACTGTTTTTT.

The J gene is TRBJ2-7, the V gene TRBV11-2, with 8 nucleotides matching TRBD1. This CDR3 contains 14 residues. Germline assignment: CDR1 SGHAT and CDR2 FQNNGV. The ends lost 4 bases at V and 3 bases at J; junction bases unmatched: 5. The CDR3 reads CASSSSGTGYEQYF. The CDR3 DNA follows: TGTGCCAGCAGCTCGTCCGGGACAGGCTACGAGCAGTACTTC.

This clone was picked up one time. The rearrangement links TRBV5-1 to TRBJ2-5, with D possibly matching TRBD1 (6 bases). The CDR3 extends over 16 amino acids. Per the germline V gene, CDR1 is SGHRS and CDR2 is YFSETQ. V lost 0 bases to trimming and J lost 2 bases, with 14 bases between them. CDR3 bases: TGCGCCAGCAGCTTGGCCCCGGACAGTTATCAAGAGACCCAGTACTTC. As protein: CASSLAPDSYQETQYF. The complete variable domain, with remaining parts taken from reference TRBV5-1 and TRBJ2-5, reads KAGVTQTPRYLIKTRGQQVTLSCSPISGHRSVSWYQQTPGQGLQFLFEYFSETQRNKGNFPGRFSGRQFSNSRSEMNVSTLELGDSALYLCASSLAPDSYQETQYFGPGTRLLVL.

The chain recombines TRBV30 with TRBJ2-3; 7 bases map to TRBD1. Germline CDR1 and CDR2: GTSNPN and SVGIG (reference sequence). With V trimmed by 2 bases and J by 4 bases, 9 bases remained unmatched. The CDR3 is 15 residues long. CDR3 sequence: CAWSPSGGSADTQYF. The CDR3 nucleotides read TGTGCCTGGAGTCCGTCAGGGGGTAGTGCAGATACGCAGTATTTT.

The genes are TRBV6-1 and TRBJ2-7; no clear D gene. Germline V CDR1 and CDR2: MNHNS, SASEGT. The CDR3 is 13 amino acids. V lost 3 bases and J 1 base, leaving 7 bases between the germline ends. CDR3 in amino acids: CASSEFQSYEQYF. CDR3 coding DNA: TGTGCCAGCAGTGAGTTTCAGTCCTACGAGCAGTACTTC.

The rearrangement joins TRBV27 to TRBJ1-5; a possible D gene is TRBD1 (6 bases). The CDR3 extends over 12 amino acids. V was trimmed by 8 bases and J by 12 bases, leaving 17 bases between them. Germline CDR1 reads MNHEY; CDR2 reads SMNVEV (reference sequence). The DNA of the CDR3 is TGTGCCAGCGGGGGGGGCCCAGGGTTCCAGCATTTT. It encodes CASGGGPGFQHF.

The chain is built from TRBV29-1 and TRBJ2-2; 7 nucleotides line up with TRBD2. Trimming removed 5 bases from V and 7 bases from J; junction bases left unmatched: 1. The CDR3 loop spans 11 amino acids. Per the germline V gene, CDR1 is SQVTM and CDR2 is ANQGSEA. CDR3 nucleotide sequence: TGCAGCGTTTGGGGGGGCGGGGAGCTGTTTTTT. Its translation is CSVWGGGELFF.

This clone was picked up one time. The rearrangement links TRBV2 to TRBJ1-2, with 8 bases fitting TRBD1. This CDR3 comprises 12 residues. V lost 8 bases and J lost 6; bases outside the gene matches: 5. Germline V gene lookup returns CDR1 SNHLY and CDR2 FYNNEI. The CDR3 spells CASLWTGNGYTF. DNA of the CDR3: TGTGCCAGCCTTTGGACAGGGAATGGCTACACCTTC.

The chain is built from TRBV7-9 and TRBJ2-7, with 10 bases aligning to TRBD1. The ends lost 4 bases at V and 4 bases at J; junction bases unmatched: 4. Germline CDR1 and CDR2: SEHNR and FQNEAQ (reference sequence). The CDR3 runs 14 residues. The CDR3 DNA sequence: TGTGCCAGCAGCTACGACAGGGGGCTGTACGAGCAGTACTTC. This translates into CASSYDRGLYEQYF. Based on the CDR3 plus reference TRBV7-9 and TRBJ2-7, the full variable domain is DTGVSQNPRHKITKRGQNVTFRCDPISEHNRLYWYRQTLGQGPEFLTYFQNEAQLEKSRLLSDRFSAERPKGSFSTLEIQRTEQGDSAMYLCASSYDRGLYEQYFGPGTRLTVT.

V gene TRBV11-2 combines with J gene TRBJ2-7; D possibly corresponds to TRBD1 (5 bases). The CDR3 extends over 14 amino acids. CDR1 and CDR2 (germline): SGHAT, FQNNGV. The germline V and J ends were trimmed by 1 base and 2 bases, with 9 bases remaining between them. This chain's CDR3 is CASSLGRTTYEQYF. CDR3 DNA: TGTGCCAGCAGCTTAGGAAGGACAACCTACGAGCAGTACTTC. Using reference TRBV11-2 and TRBJ2-7 for the parts outside the CDR3, the full variable domain is EAGVAQSPRYKIIEKRQSVAFWCNPISGHATLYWYQQILGQGPKLLIQFQNNGVVDDSQLPKDRFSAERLKGVDSTLKIQPAKLEDSAVYLCASSLGRTTYEQYFGPGTRLTVT.

This clone was seen only once. The chain joins TRBV28 to TRBJ2-3; TRBD1 aligns across 9 bases. Losses at the gene ends were 6 bases for V and 2 bases for J; bases not matched to a gene: 12. The length of the CDR3 is 17 residues. Germline V CDR1 and CDR2: MDHEN, SYDVKM. CDR3 in amino acids: CASREEQGARVTDTQYF. Here the CDR3 DNA reads TGTGCCAGCAGGGAGGAACAGGGGGCGCGGGTCACAGATACGCAGTATTTT.

V and J are TRBV27 and TRBJ2-3, with 7 bases that match TRBD1. There are 15 residues in the CDR3. Germline CDR1 is MNHEY and CDR2 is SMNVEV (reference sequence). V dropped 2 bases and J dropped 1; count of bases not matched to a gene: 3. The CDR3 loop reads CASSLRGRGTDTQYF. CDR3 nucleotide sequence: TGTGCCAGCAGTTTAAGGGGGCGCGGCACAGATACGCAGTATTTT.

The rearrangement joins TRBV19 to TRBJ1-1; a weak D match, TRBD1 (5 bases). V lost 3 bases and J lost 5, with 13 bases in between. CDR3 length: 14 residues. CDR1 is LNHDA and CDR2 is SQIVND in the germline V gene (reference sequence). The CDR3 DNA reads as TGTGCCAGTAGTATCAGGCAGGGAGGGACTGAAGCTTTCTTT. It is translated as CASSIRQGGTEAFF.

This clone was found a few times. The chain employs TRBV15 and TRBJ1-5; 7 bases fit TRBD1. Germline V CDR1 and CDR2: LNHNV, YYDKDF (reference sequence). The length of the CDR3 is 17 residues. V was clipped by 0 bases and J by 4 bases; unmatched bases: 9. The CDR3 DNA sequence: TGTGCCACCAGCAGAGATCTCAGGGACAGAATGAATCAGCCCCAGCATTTT. Its protein is CATSRDLRDRMNQPQHF.